A selection of T cell receptor beta chains follows, all from one sample in a study of response to subunit inactivated influenza vaccine. A single record per CDR3 protein comes from TCRdb applying MiXCR to the RT-PCR reads. This table has around 650,000 distinct CDR3 sequences, more than 15% appearing once. The source material was PBMCs from blood, sampled about 13 days after vaccination. These receptors were taken from a man between 50 and 59 years old who received an inactivated influenza vaccine. The CDR3 runs from the conserved cysteine through the conserved F or W. The D gene is left open where the match is weak. Size tells how often a clone was seen (once, few, many) or the class of an expanded clone, and some rows leave it out.

few	TRBD1	TRBV4-1	TRBJ2-2	TGCGCCAGCAGCCAGGGACAAGGACAGGGAAAACGAAGGGAGCTGTTTTTT	CASSQGQGQGKRRELFF
few	-	TRBV29-1	TRBJ2-7	TGCAGCGCTAAGACTAACTACTACGAGCAGTACTTC	CSAKTNYYEQYF
-	-	TRBV27	TRBJ2-7	TGTGCCGTAAGCCCGACCAGCTCCTACGAGCAGTACTTC	CAVSPTSSYEQYF
-	-	TRBV7-2	TRBJ2-7	TGTGCCAGCAGCTTAGGACCCCCCCACGAGCAGTACTTC	CASSLGPPHEQYF
-	-	TRBV4-3	TRBJ2-2	TGCGCCAGCAGCCAAACTAGCCACTCGAACACCGGGGAGCTGTTTTTT	CASSQTSHSNTGELFF
-	-	TRBV12-3/TRBV12-4	TRBJ2-5	TGTGCCAGCAGTTTGGACGTAGGGGCGCAAGAGACCCAGTACTTC	CASSLDVGAQETQYF
many	-	TRBV12-3/TRBV12-4	TRBJ2-7	TGTGCCAGCGGAACCGGACAGTACGAGCAGTACTTC	CASGTGQYEQYF
few	-	TRBV2	TRBJ2-1	TGTGCCAGCAGGGGGGAGGCAGGGGCGAACAATGAGCAGTTCTTC	CASRGEAGANNEQFF
-	-	TRBV30	TRBJ2-1	TGTGCCTGGAGTCGGGTAGGGCGAACTTCCTACAATGAGCAGTTCTTC	CAWSRVGRTSYNEQFF
-	-	TRBV5-5	TRBJ2-5	TGTGCCAGCAGCCCCGGATCGCAGGCGTACCAAGAGACCCAGTACTTC	CASSPGSQAYQETQYF
few	-	TRBV3-1	TRBJ2-7	TGTGCCAGCAGCCCCGGAACAGTCGAGCAGTACTTC	CASSPGTVEQYF
-	-	TRBV20-1	TRBJ2-1	TGCAGTGCTAAACGACGTGGGTTTTACAATGAGCAGTTCTTC	CSAKRRGFYNEQFF
-	-	TRBV12-3/TRBV12-4	TRBJ1-2	TGTGCCAGTCAGGGTAACCCGAAGGGCTACACCTTC	CASQGNPKGYTF
-	-	TRBV7-8	TRBJ1-4	TGTGCCAGCAGCTTAAACGGACGGATACTTGAAAAACTGTTTTTT	CASSLNGRILEKLFF
many	-	TRBV12-3/TRBV12-4	TRBJ2-4	TGTGCCAGCAGTTTAAAGGCAGGGTGGAACATTCAGTACTTC	CASSLKAGWNIQYF
few	TRBD1	TRBV10-3	TRBJ1-3	TGTGCCATCGGGACAGGGACTGGAAACACCATATATTTT	CAIGTGTGNTIYF
many	-	TRBV7-2	TRBJ2-7	TGTGCCAGCAGCCTAAGACAAACCTACGAGCAGTACTTC	CASSLRQTYEQYF
-	-	TRBV9	TRBJ2-5	TGTGCCAGCAGCGTAGGTGAAGAAGAGACCCAGTACTTC	CASSVGEEETQYF
-	TRBD2	TRBV2	TRBJ2-7	TGTGCCAGCAGGCGGAGCGGGAGGGCCGGATACGAGCAGTACTTC	CASRRSGRAGYEQYF
-	-	TRBV3-1	TRBJ2-4	TGTGCCAGCAGCCAAGCCTGGGGGGCCAAAAACATTCAGTACTTC	CASSQAWGAKNIQYF
few	TRBD2	TRBV4-3	TRBJ2-1	TGCGCCAGCAGCCAACTATGGGGACTAGCGGGTAACCGCTCCTACAATGAGCAGTTCTTC	CASSQLWGLAGNRSYNEQFF
few	TRBD1	TRBV29-1	TRBJ2-7	TGCAGCGTTGAAGATCACAGGGGTGGGTACGAGCAGTACTTC	CSVEDHRGGYEQYF
-	-	TRBV4-1	TRBJ1-3	TGCGCCAGCAGCCAAGGAGTGTCAGGTGGACGAAGAGGAAACACCATATATTTT	CASSQGVSGGRRGNTIYF
-	-	TRBV12-3/TRBV12-4	TRBJ1-1	TGTGCCAGCAGTACCCCAGGGATAACTGAAGCTTTCTTT	CASSTPGITEAFF
-	-	TRBV10-3	TRBJ2-3	TGTGCCACCGTAGGCCAGGGGACAGATACGCAGTATTTT	CATVGQGTDTQYF
-	TRBD1	TRBV20-1	TRBJ2-7	TGCAGTGTTACGGACAGGATTACCTACGAGCAGTACTTC	CSVTDRITYEQYF
few	TRBD1	TRBV10-3	TRBJ1-1	TGTGCCATCGGACAGGGCAGAGAAGCTTTCTTT	CAIGQGREAFF
-	-	TRBV13	TRBJ2-1	TGTGCCAGCAGCTTAGACACCGCCAAGTTCTTC	CASSLDTAKFF
few	-	TRBV6-1	TRBJ2-7	TGTGCCAGCAGAGGAGGCGGGATGGGAGCCTACGAGCAGTACTTC	CASRGGGMGAYEQYF
few	TRBD1	TRBV20-1	TRBJ1-5	TGCAGTGCTACCCTTCATCAGGGGGAGAGCAATCAGCCCCAGCATTTT	CSATLHQGESNQPQHF
-	-	TRBV7-9	TRBJ2-7	TGTGCCAGCAGCTTAGTTGTAGGTGGCTACTACGAGCAGTACTTC	CASSLVVGGYYEQYF
-	TRBD2	TRBV5-1	TRBJ2-3	TGCGCCAGCAGCTTGGAGCTAGCGGGAGGACGTTTCACAGATACGCAGTATTTT	CASSLELAGGRFTDTQYF
-	-	TRBV14	TRBJ2-7	TGTGCCAGCAGCTCTGGGATTCTCTCCTACGAGCAGTACTTC	CASSSGILSYEQYF
few	-	TRBV11-2	TRBJ2-3	TGTGCCAGCAGCTCCCCCCGGACAGGCACAGATACGCAGTATTTT	CASSSPRTGTDTQYF
few	TRBD2	TRBV9	TRBJ2-7	TGTGCCAGCAGCCCAACTAGCGGGTTCTCCTACGAGCAGTACTTC	CASSPTSGFSYEQYF
-	-	TRBV3-1	TRBJ2-1	TGTGCCAGCTCCCAAGGTCTAAGAGCGACCGGGTACAATGAGCAGTTCTTC	CASSQGLRATGYNEQFF
few	-	TRBV7-9	TRBJ2-1	TGTGCCAGCAGCTTAGAGATCAATGAGCAGTTCTTC	CASSLEINEQFF